This T cell receptor (beta chain) was recorded in a study of T cells in Graves' hyperthyroidism and ophthalmopathy. Diagnoses were established using clinical symptoms, serum thyroxine and TRAb, thyroid ultrasound and orbital computed tomography. This clonotype showed up just a few times. What it recognizes is unknown. The CDR3 regions of TCR beta were amplified from RNA transcripts. Primed by the HTBI set, a first-round RT-PCR was run on the TCR CDR3. MiXCR was run by TCRdb on the multiplex PCR reads, yielding one entry per CDR3 protein. The table shows roughly 280,000 distinct CDR3 sequences, with around 22% occurring only once. Points from the study as a whole: The model anticipated ophthalmopathy a median around 6 months pre-onset.

The sample consisted of blood. This TCR was sampled from a man under 40 with Graves' ophthalmopathy.

The CDR3 spells CASSYRGGPGADTQYF. CDR3 bases: TGTGCCAGCAGTTACCGGGGCGGACCTGGGGCAGATACGCAGTATTTT. The J gene is TRBJ2-3, the V gene TRBV6-5; TRBD1 or TRBD2 may be the D gene (5 bases each). Trimming removed 2 bases from V and 4 bases from J, with 16 bases in between. The CDR3 is made up of 16 amino acids. Germline V gene lookup returns CDR1 MNHEY and CDR2 SVGAGI.